What follows are 29 T cell receptor beta chains derived from one specimen sequenced in a study of blood T cell repertoires in COVID-19. Using immunoSEQ multiplex PCR, the repertoire was profiled, and TCRdb retains in-frame clones only, with some absent. Of approximately 200,000 clones in the sample, more than 65% were seen once. Sequencing was performed on peripheral blood. These receptors originate from a young woman who had recovered from COVID-19.

This clone occurred once. This chain links TRBV5-1 with TRBJ2-5, with 10 bases that match TRBD2. The CDR3 runs to 14 residues. CDR1 and CDR2 from the germline V gene are SGHRS and YFSETQ. The ends lost 8 bases at V and 5 bases at J; junction bases unmatched: 9. The CDR3 DNA sequence: TGCGCCAGTGCTGGGACTAGCGCAGGGGAGACCCAGTACTTC. It is translated as CASAGTSAGETQYF.

The chain joins TRBV11-2 to TRBJ1-2, with TRBD1 matching over 8 bases. This CDR3 spans 17 amino acids. Looked up from germline, CDR1 is SGHAT and CDR2 is FQNNGV. The trim removed 0 bases at V and 4 bases at J, leaving 10 bases unmatched. The CDR3 DNA reads TGTGCCAGCAGCTTAGATCGCCAGGGGGCGAGAGTCTATGGCTACACCTTC. It is translated as CASSLDRQGARVYGYTF.

The chain links TRBV5-1 to TRBJ2-5; tentatively, D is TRBD1 (6 bases). The CDR3 is 15 residues long. The V gene's germline CDR1 is SGHRS and CDR2 YFSETQ. V lost 3 bases and J lost 1, with 13 bases in between. The CDR3 reads CASSYQGHSQETQYF. CDR3 nucleotide sequence: TGCGCCAGCAGCTACCAGGGACACTCCCAAGAGACCCAGTACTTC.

This chain connects TRBV30 to TRBJ1-2; 8 nucleotides align to TRBD1. V gave up 2 bases and J gave up 5 bases; unmatched junction bases: 13. This CDR3 has 16 amino acids. Germline values: CDR1 GTSNPN, CDR2 SVGIG (reference sequence). CDR3 protein: CAWSLGGFGTGYGYTF. The CDR3 DNA follows: TGTGCCTGGAGTTTAGGGGGATTCGGGACAGGTTATGGCTACACCTTC. The variable domain in full, with the rest retrieved from reference TRBV30 and TRBJ1-2, is SQTIHQWPATLVQPVGSPLSLECTVEGTSNPNLYWYRQAAGRGLQLLFYSVGIGQISSEVPQNLSASRPQDRQFILSSKKLLLSDSGFYLCAWSLGGFGTGYGYTFGSGTRLTVV.

The chain joins TRBV4-1 to TRBJ2-5, with D possibly TRBD1 on 5 matching bases. There are 14 residues in the CDR3. Germline CDR1 is MGHRA and CDR2 is YSYEKL. The V and J ends lost 0 bases and 7 bases respectively, with 12 bases between them. The CDR3 reads CASSQEEGVGTQYF. In nucleotides, the CDR3 is TGCGCCAGCAGCCAAGAGGAAGGGGTAGGGACCCAGTACTTC.

This sequence joins TRBV10-3 and TRBJ2-2; the D is unclear. V was shortened by 0 bases and J by 1 base, with 6 bases between the two germline ends. CDR1 and CDR2 (germline): ENHRY, SYGVKD. The CDR3 is 15 amino acids. CDR3 region: CAISESPGNTGELFF. CDR3 DNA: TGTGCCATCAGTGAGTCGCCGGGGAACACCGGGGAGCTGTTTTTT.

In its sample, this clone was seen a few times. The V and J genes are TRBV10-1 and TRBJ2-2, with D unresolved. The CDR3 sequence is 16 residues long. The germline V and J ends were trimmed by 4 bases and 6 bases, with 18 bases remaining between them. Germline lookup yields CDR1 WNHNN and CDR2 SYGVQD (reference sequence). This CDR3 reads CASSVTASYMAGELFF. The DNA of the CDR3 is TGCGCCAGCAGTGTCACAGCCTCTTATATGGCCGGGGAGCTGTTTTTT.

The rearrangement joins TRBV4-1 to TRBJ2-5; possibly TRBD2 for D (5 bases). Trimming cost V 3 bases and J 3 bases, with 17 bases left between them. CDR1 MGHRA and CDR2 YSYEKL come from the germline V gene. This CDR3 is 16 amino acids long. The CDR3 region has the DNA TGCGCCAGCAGCCACCCAATGACCGGGGTAAAAGAGACCCAGTACTTC. As protein: CASSHPMTGVKETQYF.

The chain carries TRBV19 and TRBJ2-6; D uncertain. V gave up 3 bases and J gave up 0 bases, with 12 bases separating them. The V gene's germline CDR1 is LNHDA and CDR2 SQIVND (reference sequence). CDR3 length: 17 residues. CDR3 in DNA: TGTGCCAGTAGTATTAGTCGATCGGGCTCTGGGGCCAACGTCCTGACTTTC. Translated, it gives CASSISRSGSGANVLTF.

The chain employs TRBV6-5 and TRBJ1-6; 9 nucleotides line up with TRBD1. CDR3 size: 13 residues. V was clipped by 4 bases and J by 10 bases; unmatched bases: 2. Germline lookup yields CDR1 MNHEY and CDR2 SVGAGI. CDR3 in DNA: TGTGCCAGCAGTTGGGACAGGGACTCACCCCTCCACTTT. It specifies CASSWDRDSPLHF.

The chain employs TRBV2 and TRBJ1-1, with TRBD1 as a possible D gene (5 bases). Between the trimmed V and J ends, which lost 0 bases and 5 bases, there was a span of 10 bases. This CDR3 has 14 residues. Germline V gives CDR1 SNHLY, CDR2 FYNNEI. CDR3: CASSEAREGTEAFF. The CDR3 DNA sequence: TGTGCCAGCAGTGAAGCCAGGGAGGGAACTGAAGCTTTCTTT.

This clone was seen a few times. V and J are TRBV6-5 and TRBJ1-3; D possibly corresponds to TRBD1 (5 bases). This CDR3 spans 15 amino acids. Trimming cost V 8 bases and J 0 bases, with 14 bases left between them. Germline CDR1 is MNHEY and CDR2 is SVGAGI. The CDR3 bases are TGTGCCAGCGTGCGGGACCCTGCCTCTGGAAACACCATATATTTT. Translation gives CASVRDPASGNTIYF.

DNA of the CDR3: TGTGCCAGCAGCCTTGGACTAGCGGGACACAATGAGCAGTTCTTC. Protein: CASSLGLAGHNEQFF. The genes are TRBV9 and TRBJ2-1; 12 nucleotides agree with TRBD2. The CDR3 is 15 amino acids. V shed 4 bases, J shed 5 bases, and the junction held 4 bases outside the gene matches. The germline V gene has CDR1 SGDLS and CDR2 YYNGEE.

V usage is TRBV28 and J usage is TRBJ2-2, with D perhaps matching TRBD2 (6 bases). The CDR3 contains 13 residues. The germline V gene has CDR1 MDHEN and CDR2 SYDVKM. Trimming took 4 bases from V and 7 from J, leaving 10 bases between them. The CDR3 reads CASSSSAGGELFF. The CDR3 bases are TGTGCCAGCAGTTCTAGCGCGGGCGGGGAGCTGTTTTTT.

This clone was observed a handful of times. This chain uses TRBV11-2 with TRBJ2-2, with 9 positions matching TRBD1. V gave up 3 bases and J gave up 6 bases; unmatched junction bases: 8. Looked up from germline, CDR1 is SGHAT and CDR2 is FQNNGV. The CDR3 loop spans 16 amino acids. This chain's CDR3 is CASSFGQGPYAGELFF. The DNA for the CDR3 is TGTGCCAGCAGCTTTGGACAGGGGCCCTACGCCGGGGAGCTGTTTTTT.

This clone has just a few counts. V is TRBV6-6 and J is TRBJ1-5, with D possibly matching TRBD1 (6 bases). This CDR3 region has 13 residues. Trimming pared 5 bases from V and 7 bases from J, leaving 12 bases between. Germline loops: CDR1 MNHNY, CDR2 SVGAGI (reference sequence). The chain's CDR3 is CASSNGGRQPQHF. CDR3 nucleotides: TGTGCCAGCAGTAACGGGGGGCGGCAGCCCCAGCATTTT.

V gene TRBV27 combines with J gene TRBJ1-5; D perhaps matches TRBD1 (6 bases). Trimming left V 7 bases short and J 2 bases short, with 15 bases between. The CDR3 length is 15 residues. Germline values: CDR1 MNHEY, CDR2 SMNVEV (reference sequence). The CDR3 nucleotides read TGTGCCAGCAACACGGGGGGCTATGGCAATCAGCCCCAGCATTTT. The encoded protein is CASNTGGYGNQPQHF.

The chain carries TRBV5-3 and TRBJ2-6; tentative D call: TRBD1 (6 bases). TRBV5-3 is flagged as an ORF with uncertain function. CDR3 length: 17 residues. The V gene lost 2 bases and the J gene lost 5 bases, with 17 bases spanning the gap. Written as DNA, the CDR3 is TGTGCCAGAAGCTTTCCAGGGGTAAGGTTGTGGGCCAACGTCCTGACTTTC. It is translated as CARSFPGVRLWANVLTF.

A remark on this clone: Other DNA sequences from this sample encode an identical CDR3 as well. The chain joins TRBV28 to TRBJ2-7; no definite D call. Germline V lookup: CDR1 MDHEN, CDR2 SYDVKM. This CDR3 has 11 residues. V gave up 5 bases and J gave up 3 bases, with 5 bases separating them. The CDR3 region has the DNA TGTGCCAGCAGTCCCCGCTACGAGCAGTACTTC. Amino acid sequence: CASSPRYEQYF.

The V gene is TRBV5-4, the J gene TRBJ2-7, with D tentatively TRBD1 (6 bases). The CDR3 spans 14 residues. Germline CDR1 and CDR2: SGHNT and YYREEE (reference sequence). The germline V and J ends were trimmed by 2 bases and 3 bases, with 12 bases remaining between them. The DNA for the CDR3 is TGTGCCAGCAGCTTTTTTCGGGACAACTACGAGCAGTACTTC. Translation: CASSFFRDNYEQYF.

In its sample, this clone was seen a few times. This chain joins TRBV28 and TRBJ1-5; 8 bases fit TRBD1. Germline CDR1 and CDR2: MDHEN and SYDVKM. Trimming cost V 7 bases and J 9 bases; bases outside gene matches: 11. CDR3 length equals 14 residues. The CDR3 spells CASILGQGAGPQHF. The CDR3 DNA follows: TGTGCCAGCATCCTAGGACAGGGAGCCGGGCCCCAGCATTTT.

The genes are TRBV12-5 and TRBJ2-2; a weak D match, TRBD1 (6 bases). In germline, CDR1 is LGHNT, CDR2 FRNRAP. CDR3 length equals 15 residues. Deletions cut 2 bases from V and 2 bases from J, with 9 bases between. The CDR3: CASGLPGHNTGELFF. The CDR3 bases are TGTGCTAGTGGTTTGCCGGGACACAACACCGGGGAGCTGTTTTTT.

The chain combines TRBV28 with TRBJ2-5, with 9 positions matching TRBD2. The CDR3 has 16 residues. Germline trimming cut 5 bases from V and 1 base from J; bases unmatched to any gene: 8. Germline loops: CDR1 MDHEN, CDR2 SYDVKM. CDR3 nucleotide sequence: TGTGCCAGCAGTCCGATAGCGGGAGACCCCCAAGAGACCCAGTACTTC. Translated, it gives CASSPIAGDPQETQYF.

The genes are TRBV27 and TRBJ1-2; 7 nucleotides match TRBD1. Per the germline V gene, CDR1 is MNHEY and CDR2 is SMNVEV (reference sequence). The J segment lost 4 bases and the V segment lost 5 bases, leaving 13 bases of the junction unmatched. This CDR3 comprises 16 residues. CDR3 sequence: CASSPLTGARGYGYTF. The CDR3 nucleotides are TGTGCCAGCAGTCCCCTAACAGGGGCGCGGGGCTATGGCTACACCTTC.

This sequence joins TRBV12-3 or TRBV12-4 and TRBJ2-1; D possibly corresponds to TRBD2 (6 bases). The CDR3 spans 12 residues. The V end was cut by 3 bases, the J end by 7 bases, with 7 bases between. CDR3 sequence: CASSLTRNEQFF. The CDR3 DNA reads TGTGCCAGCAGTTTGACTAGGAATGAGCAGTTCTTC.

The chain joins TRBV7-2 to TRBJ2-1, with 8 bases matching TRBD2. Germline V gene sequence: CDR1 SGHTA, CDR2 FQGNSA. Unmatched junction bases numbered 6, after V lost 7 bases and J lost 7 bases. This CDR3 has 13 residues. The CDR3 sequence: CASTRGLANEQFF. CDR3 coding DNA: TGTGCCAGCACCCGAGGACTAGCAAATGAGCAGTTCTTC.

The genes are TRBV24-1 and TRBJ2-1; the match to TRBD2 covers 12 bases. Germline V gene lookup returns CDR1 KGHDR and CDR2 SFDVKD. With V trimmed by 4 bases and J by 10 bases, 10 bases remained unmatched. The CDR3 contains 16 residues. CDR3 sequence reads: CATSETSGRPWEEQFF. CDR3 nucleotide sequence: TGTGCCACCAGTGAAACTAGCGGGAGGCCATGGGAAGAGCAGTTCTTC.

The CDR3 DNA reads as TGTGCCAGCAGTTTGACAGGGGGGGTCTACGAGCAGTACTTC. Its translation is CASSLTGGVYEQYF. The chain carries TRBV28 and TRBJ2-7; 9 bases agree with TRBD1. The CDR3 contains 14 residues. Germline V lookup: CDR1 MDHEN, CDR2 SYDVKM. The V gene end was trimmed by 3 bases and the J gene end by 3 bases; junction bases not matched to a gene: 3.

The chain recombines TRBV27 with TRBJ2-5, with TRBD1 as a possible D gene (6 bases). V was trimmed by 0 bases and J by 2 bases, leaving 7 bases between them. The V gene's germline CDR1 is MNHEY and CDR2 SMNVEV (reference sequence). The CDR3 loop spans 14 amino acids. CDR3 coding DNA: TGTGCCAGCAGTTTATCGAGGGGGCAAGAGACCCAGTACTTC. This translates into CASSLSRGQETQYF.